Here is one T cell receptor (beta chain) with its context. Its target is not known. The data derive from a study of blood T cells in healthy people across ages. Study-wide points: Underestimates were what the diversity estimates from one million T cells were considered to be. Naive and antigen-experienced cells could not be conclusively compared, given unsorted PBMCs.

Through a sample-barcoded 5' primer and a J-beta primer mix, a second PCR was run for roughly 6 to 11 cycles. Every cDNA was tagged by a template-switch adaptor with 12 random nucleotides. TCRdb re-called the 5' RACE reads through MiXCR, storing one row per CDR3 protein. The table includes around 1,900,000 distinct CDR3 sequences, roughly two fifths detected once. CDR1 and CDR2 from the germline V gene are SQVTM and ANQGSEA. The V end was cut by 4 bases, the J end by 6 bases, with 13 bases between. The CDR3 consists of 13 residues. The source is a human donor in good health. Input material: blood. The rearrangement joins TRBV29-1 to TRBJ1-5; weak D call: TRBD1 (6 bases). The CDR3 nucleotides are TGCAGCGTTGCTCTGGGGGCAGCTCAGCCCCAGCATTTT. The encoded protein is CSVALGAAQPQHF.